The 25 T cell receptor beta chains listed next were all sequenced from one sample in a study of cytomegalovirus exposure and HLA in healthy donors. Primers for the PCR totalled 60 Vbeta and 13 Jbeta. The data were produced by immunoSEQ multiplex PCR, yet TCRdb's version contains in-frame clones alone and is incomplete. In the table there are over 100,000 clones, around 75% of which are singletons. The material sequenced was PBMCs. The receptor source for this set is a woman in her 30s in good health and CMV-seronegative.

The V gene is TRBV10-1, the J gene TRBJ2-1; D perhaps matches TRBD1 (5 bases). Germline CDR1 and CDR2: WNHNN and SYGVQD (reference sequence). Trimming removed 2 bases from V and 5 bases from J, with 13 bases in between. The CDR3 consists of 15 residues. For the CDR3, the DNA is TGCGCCAGCAGTGAGGCAGGGTCCACCAACAATGAGCAGTTCTTC. It codes for CASSEAGSTNNEQFF.

The J gene is TRBJ2-4, the V gene TRBV5-1, with 13 bases identical to TRBD2. V trimming: 4 bases; J trimming: 8 bases; junction bases outside the gene matches: 6. Germline CDR1 is SGHRS and CDR2 is YFSETQ. This CDR3 is 15 amino acids long. CDR3 bases: TGCGCCAGCAGCACAGGACTAGCGGGAGTTGACATTCAGTACTTC. This translates into CASSTGLAGVDIQYF. The full variable domain, rest sourced from reference TRBV5-1 and TRBJ2-4, is KAGVTQTPRYLIKTRGQQVTLSCSPISGHRSVSWYQQTPGQGLQFLFEYFSETQRNKGNFPGRFSGRQFSNSRSEMNVSTLELGDSALYLCASSTGLAGVDIQYFGAGTRLSVL.

This clone has only a few counts. This chain links TRBV6-5 with TRBJ1-2; possibly TRBD1 for D (5 bases). Trimming took off 4 bases at V and 5 bases at J, with 20 bases between the two ends. From germline, CDR1 is MNHEY and CDR2 SVGAGI. The CDR3 sequence is 16 residues long. The CDR3 is CASSSFVEGGGYGYTF. CDR3 DNA sequence: TGTGCCAGCAGTTCCTTTGTGGAGGGTGGGGGGTATGGCTACACCTTC.

The chain joins TRBV19 to TRBJ1-4; 7 positions agree with TRBD1. Germline CDR1 LNHDA, CDR2 SQIVND (reference sequence). The CDR3 spans 12 residues. The V and J ends lost 9 bases and 5 bases, in that order; junction bases with no gene match: 3. CDR3 residues: CARDRENEKLFF. The CDR3 bases are TGTGCCAGAGACAGGGAAAATGAAAAACTGTTTTTT. The variable domain in full, completed from reference TRBV19 and TRBJ1-4, reads DGGITQSPKYLFRKEGQNVTLSCEQNLNHDAMYWYRQDPGQGLRLIYYSQIVNDFQKGDIAEGYSVSREKKESFPLTVTSAQKNPTAFYLCARDRENEKLFFGSGTQLSVL.

The genes are TRBV10-3 and TRBJ2-1; 8 bases align to TRBD2. V dropped 10 bases and J dropped 7; count of bases not matched to a gene: 9. This CDR3 is built from 13 residues. CDR1 and CDR2 from the germline V gene are ENHRY and SYGVKD. The CDR3 coding sequence is TGTGCCACCCGCGGGGGGAGAGGAAATGAGCAGTTCTTC. It codes for CATRGGRGNEQFF.

The J gene is TRBJ1-1, the V gene TRBV30; D is uncertain. The CDR3 loop spans 13 amino acids. Trimming pared 4 bases from V and 1 base from J, leaving 10 bases between. Germline-derived CDR1 and CDR2 are GTSNPN and SVGIG (reference sequence). CDR3 sequence reads: CAWNREGNTEAFF. CDR3 sequence (DNA): TGTGCCTGGAATCGGGAGGGGAACACTGAAGCTTTCTTT.

V usage is TRBV19 and J usage is TRBJ2-4, with a tentative D call TRBD1 (6 bases). V lost 3 bases and J 1 base, leaving 13 bases between the germline ends. The germline CDR1 and CDR2 sequences are LNHDA and SQIVND (reference sequence). The CDR3 totals 16 residues. The CDR3 bases are TGTGCCAGTAGTATGTGGGGGCTGGGGGCCAAAAACATTCAGTACTTC. Translation: CASSMWGLGAKNIQYF.

The chain links TRBV30 to TRBJ1-3; D is perhaps TRBD1 (6 bases). CDR3 length equals 12 residues. Deletions cut 4 bases from V and 3 bases from J, with 7 bases between. Germline CDR1 is GTSNPN and CDR2 is SVGIG (reference sequence). The DNA of the CDR3 is TGTGCCTGGATGGACAGTGGAAACACCATATATTTT. The encoded protein is CAWMDSGNTIYF.

The J gene is TRBJ2-6, the V gene TRBV7-2; D ambiguous. The V and J ends lost 5 bases and 1 base respectively, with 6 bases between them. Germline-derived CDR1 and CDR2 are SGHTA and FQGNSA. The CDR3 spans 14 residues. The CDR3 nucleotides read TGTGCCAGCAGCGTTCCTTCTGGGGCCAACGTCCTGACTTTC. Protein: CASSVPSGANVLTF. The whole variable domain, remainder taken from reference TRBV7-2 and TRBJ2-6, is GAGVSQSPSNKVTEKGKDVELRCDPISGHTALYWYRQSLGQGLEFLIYFQGNSAPDKSGLPSDRFSAERTGGSVSTLTIQRTQQEDSAVYLCASSVPSGANVLTFGAGSRLTVL.

V gene TRBV29-1 combines with J gene TRBJ1-1, with 7 bases aligning to TRBD1. The CDR3 totals 17 residues. V dropped 0 bases and J dropped 0; count of bases not matched to a gene: 10. Germline values: CDR1 SQVTM, CDR2 ANQGSEA. CDR3 nucleotides: TGCAGCGTTGAAGATCGTAGGGGGCCGGAACTGAACACTGAAGCTTTCTTT. This gives the protein CSVEDRRGPELNTEAFF.

This chain links TRBV9 with TRBJ2-6; D gene ambiguous. This CDR3 region has 15 residues. Between the trimmed V and J ends, which lost 4 bases and 0 bases, there was a span of 8 bases. The germline CDR1 and CDR2 sequences are SGDLS and YYNGEE. The CDR3: CASSRLLSGANVLTF. The CDR3 coding sequence is TGTGCCAGCAGCCGTCTCCTCTCTGGGGCCAACGTCCTGACTTTC.

This clone was observed a handful of times. The rearrangement joins TRBV11-1 to TRBJ1-1; 8 bases line up with TRBD1. This CDR3 region has 14 residues. The germline V gene has CDR1 SGHAT and CDR2 FQDESV (reference sequence). The junction had 5 bases not matched to a gene; V was cut back by 4 bases and J by 4 bases. The CDR3 sequence is CASSSQGGVTEAFF. DNA of the CDR3: TGTGCCAGCAGCTCACAGGGGGGGGTCACTGAAGCTTTCTTT.

Remarks on this clone: Other DNA sequences from this sample encode an identical CDR3 as well. V is TRBV4-1 and J is TRBJ1-2; D not resolved. The CDR3 covers 15 residues. Germline V gives CDR1 MGHRA, CDR2 YSYEKL. With 0 bases removed from V and 11 bases from J, the gap between germline ends came to 19 bases. CDR3 loop: CASSQDKNPAGGYTF. The CDR3 nucleotides are TGCGCCAGCAGCCAAGATAAGAACCCCGCGGGAGGTTACACCTTC.

The chain uses TRBV7-2 and TRBJ1-2, with D possibly being TRBD1 (5 bases). Trimming removed 3 bases at V and 5 bases at J, with 10 bases between. This CDR3 contains 13 residues. Germline assignment: CDR1 SGHTA and CDR2 FQGNSA. The CDR3 region is CASSFDRTYGYTF. CDR3 nucleotides: TGTGCCAGCAGCTTCGACAGAACATATGGCTACACCTTC.

V gene TRBV9 combines with J gene TRBJ1-3, with no clear D. CDR1 and CDR2 (germline): SGDLS, YYNGEE. The CDR3 length is 16 residues. Trimming pared 0 bases from V and 0 bases from J, leaving 10 bases between. The CDR3 DNA is TGTGCCAGCAGCGTAGGGGCTCCCGCCTCTGGAAACACCATATATTTT. It encodes CASSVGAPASGNTIYF.

The chain combines TRBV20-1 with TRBJ2-7; D remains unclear. V was trimmed by 0 bases and J by 8 bases, leaving 8 bases between them. This CDR3 comprises 11 residues. CDR1 and CDR2 from the germline V gene are DFQATT and SNEGSKA (reference sequence). CDR3 region: CSARDVSKQYF. DNA of the CDR3: TGCAGTGCTAGAGATGTTTCTAAGCAGTACTTC.

The chain recombines TRBV5-1 with TRBJ2-5; 7 bases align to TRBD1. The CDR3 loop spans 13 amino acids. Looked up from germline, CDR1 is SGHRS and CDR2 is YFSETQ. J was trimmed by 1 base and V by 6 bases; bases with no gene match: 3. The CDR3 DNA sequence: TGCGCCAGCAACTCAGGGGGCCAAGAGACCCAGTACTTC. Amino acids: CASNSGGQETQYF.

The chain employs TRBV4-3 and TRBJ1-2, with a tentative D call TRBD1 (6 bases). The CDR3 totals 15 residues. The ends were cut back, 2 bases at V and 4 bases at J, with 14 bases in the middle. The germline gives CDR1 LGHNA, CDR2 YSLEER. DNA of the CDR3: TGCGCCAGCAGCCAATTTCGGGGGGCGGCCTATGGCTACACCTTC. This sequence encodes CASSQFRGAAYGYTF.

The chain uses TRBV6-6 and TRBJ1-6; D uncertain. The CDR3 runs 14 residues. Germline CDR1 reads MNHNY; CDR2 reads SVGAGI (reference sequence). The V gene lost 5 bases and the J gene lost 7 bases, with 12 bases spanning the gap. The CDR3 spells CASSGWVTNSPLHF. The CDR3 DNA sequence: TGTGCCAGCAGTGGCTGGGTGACAAATTCACCCCTCCACTTT.

The V call is TRBV5-6, the J call TRBJ1-4; 9 positions agree with TRBD1. Per germline, CDR1 SGHDT and CDR2 YYEEEE. The CDR3 consists of 17 residues. The V segment lost 2 bases and the J segment 8 bases; nucleotides outside the gene matches: 13. DNA for the CDR3: TGTGCCAGCAGCTTATATGAGGGGACGGGACAGGGAGAAAAACTGTTTTTT. It yields the protein CASSLYEGTGQGEKLFF.

The rearrangement uses TRBV10-1 and TRBJ1-5, with a tentative D call TRBD1 (6 bases). V gave up 0 bases and J gave up 9 bases, with 18 bases separating them. Germline CDR1 WNHNN, CDR2 SYGVQD (reference sequence). This CDR3 has 16 residues. CDR3 in amino acids: CASSESTDRGRGPQHF. CDR3 nucleotides: TGCGCCAGCAGTGAGTCGACGGACAGAGGCCGGGGGCCCCAGCATTTT.

Note on this clone: Other DNA sequences from this sample encode an identical CDR3 as well. This chain links TRBV6-5 with TRBJ1-1; TRBD1 might be the D (6 bases). There are 15 residues in the CDR3. Trimming left V 8 bases short and J 6 bases short, with 22 bases between. Germline-derived CDR1 and CDR2 are MNHEY and SVGAGI. The CDR3: CASRRGGARGAEAFF. For the CDR3, the DNA is TGTGCCAGCCGTCGGGGAGGGGCCAGGGGAGCTGAAGCTTTCTTT.

The V and J genes are TRBV5-1 and TRBJ2-7, with TRBD2 matching over 10 bases. Germline V gene sequence: CDR1 SGHRS, CDR2 YFSETQ. The CDR3 loop spans 14 amino acids. V shed 9 bases and J 6 bases; nucleotides not matched to a gene: 12. The CDR3 DNA sequence: TGCGCCACTCAATTTAGCGGGGGGCTCGGCGAGCAGTACTTC. Translated: CATQFSGGLGEQYF.

The gene calls are TRBV27 and TRBJ1-4; no clear D gene. This CDR3 has 20 residues. CDR1 and CDR2 (germline): MNHEY, SMNVEV (reference sequence). Trimming removed 0 bases from V and 0 bases from J, with 20 bases in between. Here the CDR3 DNA reads TGTGCCAGCAGTTTATCGGCCCCCGGGTGGCTGGAGGCAACTAATGAAAAACTGTTTTTT. Its protein product is CASSLSAPGWLEATNEKLFF.

This chain uses TRBV9 with TRBJ2-3; D call uncertain. The CDR3 runs to 14 residues. V was shortened by 3 bases and J by 0 bases, with 8 bases between the two germline ends. The germline V gene has CDR1 SGDLS and CDR2 YYNGEE. For the CDR3, the DNA is TGTGCCAGCAGCGACCCGACTAGCACAGATACGCAGTATTTT. Protein: CASSDPTSTDTQYF.